A selection of T cell receptor beta chains follows, all from one sample in a study of blood T cells in healthy people across ages. Each CDR3 protein gets one entry after TCRdb re-called the 5' RACE reads with MiXCR. The sample lists 750,000 to 850,000 distinct CDR3 sequences, 20% to 30% occurring once. These sequences were also reported in another study, on T cells of mothers and their children.

Sequenced sample: blood. The receptors originated from a boy between 10 and 17 years old in good health. Both conserved end residues are part of each CDR3. A D gene is named only where the DNA matches it firmly. Expanded clones are given a class, and other clones once, few, many or no size at all.

length: 15
D: TRBD1
J: TRBJ2-1
V: TRBV5-1
size: .
CDR3: CASSLVSDRHTEQFF
DNA: TGCGCCAGCAGCTTGGTTTCGGACAGGCATACTGAGCAGTTCTTC

length: 15
D: TRBD1
J: TRBJ1-2
V: TRBV28
size: .
CDR3: CASSLSTGLNYGYTF
DNA: TGTGCCAGCAGTTTATCGACAGGGCTTAACTATGGCTACACCTTC

length: 14
D: .
J: TRBJ2-3
V: TRBV7-8
size: few
CDR3: CASSFGGTTDTQYF
DNA: TGTGCCAGCAGCTTCGGCGGGACCACAGATACGCAGTATTTT

length: 14
D: .
J: TRBJ2-7
V: TRBV7-9
size: few
CDR3: CASSAGASSYEQYF
DNA: TGTGCCAGCAGCGCCGGGGCGAGCTCCTACGAGCAGTACTTC

length: 12
D: .
J: TRBJ2-5
V: TRBV7-2
size: .
CDR3: CASSFRRETQYF
DNA: TGTGCCAGCAGCTTTCGGAGGGAGACCCAGTACTTC

length: 17
D: .
J: TRBJ1-1
V: TRBV12-3/TRBV12-4
size: .
CDR3: CASSPPVGGIPNTEAFF
DNA: TGTGCCAGCAGCCCCCCGGTGGGGGGGATACCGAACACTGAAGCTTTCTTT

length: 14
D: .
J: TRBJ1-5
V: TRBV7-2
size: few
CDR3: CASSSDPGGQPQHF
DNA: TGTGCCAGCAGCTCAGACCCCGGGGGTCAGCCCCAGCATTTT

length: 13
D: .
J: TRBJ1-2
V: TRBV20-1
size: few
CDR3: CGARVQAGEGYTF
DNA: TGCGGTGCTAGAGTACAGGCGGGGGAAGGCTACACCTTC

length: 16
D: TRBD2
J: TRBJ2-5
V: TRBV14
size: .
CDR3: CASSGLAESVMETQYF
DNA: TGTGCCAGCAGTGGACTAGCTGAATCTGTCATGGAGACCCAGTACTTC

length: 15
D: TRBD2
J: TRBJ2-1
V: TRBV11-3
size: .
CDR3: CASSLDGRGDNEQFF
DNA: TGTGCCAGCAGCTTAGATGGGCGGGGGGACAATGAGCAGTTCTTC

length: 14
D: TRBD2
J: TRBJ2-5
V: TRBV20-1
size: .
CDR3: CSATGTSGLGTQYF
DNA: TGCAGTGCTACAGGGACTAGCGGGTTAGGGACCCAGTACTTC